These 19 T cell receptor beta chains were all obtained from the same sample, sequenced in a study of beta chain features in type 1 diabetes. All of the isolated RNA was reverse transcribed, so expressed TCRB transcripts were sequenced. The assay was immunoSEQ multiplex PCR, and TCRdb's table has in-frame clones only and misses some. The sample has 350,000 to 400,000 clones, approximately 16% seen once. Sequenced input: naive CD4+ T cells from blood. The receptors come from a woman aged 18-29 years in good health.

The rearrangement joins TRBV27 to TRBJ1-1; 7 bases agree with TRBD1. CDR1 is MNHEY, CDR2 SMNVEV, per germline (reference sequence). This CDR3 is built from 16 residues. Trimming at V came to 3 bases and at J to 0 bases, leaving 7 bases not matched to a gene. Here the CDR3 reads CASSFDITGVNTEAFF. CDR3 nucleotide sequence: TGTGCCAGCAGTTTCGACATCACAGGGGTGAACACTGAAGCTTTCTTT.

The chain joins TRBV7-9 to TRBJ2-1; 10 bases are shared with TRBD1. V was clipped by 2 bases and J by 6 bases; unmatched bases: 7. Germline V gene sequence: CDR1 SEHNR, CDR2 FQNEAQ (reference sequence). The CDR3 is 16 amino acids. This chain's CDR3 is CASSLTRDRGINEQFF. The CDR3 nucleotides are TGTGCCAGCAGCTTAACCCGGGACAGGGGTATCAATGAGCAGTTCTTC.

This clone occurred a few times. The chain couples TRBV1 to TRBJ2-7; TRBD2, as called in the table, went unchecked against the DNA. TRBV1 is described as a pseudogene. This CDR3 has 15 amino acids. CDR3 region: CTSSRLAGGYYEQYF. For the CDR3, the DNA is TGCACCAGCAGCCGACTAGCGGGAGGCTACTACGAGCAGTACTTC.

The chain has TRBV5-1 and TRBJ2-7; tentative D call: TRBD2 (6 bases). The germline V gene encodes CDR1 SGHRS and CDR2 YFSETQ. V was pared by 0 bases and J by 7 bases, with 11 bases between. The CDR3 is 13 residues long. The CDR3 DNA reads TGCGCCAGCAGCTTGGCCCAGGGAGGAGAGCAGTACTTC. Protein sequence: CASSLAQGGEQYF.

The CDR3 loop is CAWSVYGTYQFF. DNA for the CDR3: TGTGCCTGGAGTGTATACGGGACTTACCAGTTCTTC. This chain joins TRBV30 and TRBJ2-1; tentative D call: TRBD2 (6 bases). Germline assignment: CDR1 GTSNPN and CDR2 SVGIG (reference sequence). V dropped 0 bases and J dropped 13 bases, with 13 bases sitting between them. The CDR3 covers 12 residues.

This clone was seen only a few times. The CDR3 reads CASSFRAGHSYEQYF. Written as DNA, the CDR3 is TGTGCCAGCAGCTTTCGGGCAGGACACTCCTACGAGCAGTACTTC. The rearrangement uses TRBV7-3 and TRBJ2-7; maybe TRBD1 (5 bases). CDR1 and CDR2 (germline): SGHTA, FQGTGA. CDR3 length: 15 amino acids. Trimming left V 3 bases short and J 0 bases short, with 12 bases between.

The V and J genes are TRBV28 and TRBJ2-7, with D perhaps matching TRBD1 (6 bases). CDR3 length: 12 amino acids. The ends were cut back, 8 bases at V and 0 bases at J, with 8 bases in the middle. Germline V gives CDR1 MDHEN, CDR2 SYDVKM. This chain's CDR3 is CASRDNSYEQYF. CDR3 coding DNA: TGTGCCAGCCGGGACAACTCCTACGAGCAGTACTTC.

Here the CDR3 DNA reads TGTGCCAGCAGTTACTCGAGCGGGAAAGGGAATACGCAGTATTTT. This translates into CASSYSSGKGNTQYF. The V and J genes are TRBV6-5 and TRBJ2-3; TRBD2 matches 7 bases. Trimming removed 0 bases from V and 7 bases from J; junction bases left unmatched: 7. The CDR3 length is 15 residues. The germline V gene has CDR1 MNHEY and CDR2 SVGAGI.

The CDR3: CASSRKGERETQYF. CDR3 DNA: TGTGCCAGCAGCCGAAAGGGGGAGCGGGAGACCCAGTACTTC. The rearrangement links TRBV27 to TRBJ2-5; D is perhaps TRBD1 (6 bases). This CDR3 has 14 amino acids. Trimming left V 6 bases short and J 5 bases short, with 16 bases between. The germline gives CDR1 MNHEY, CDR2 SMNVEV (reference sequence).

The rearrangement joins TRBV7-3 to TRBJ2-7, with 8 bases fitting TRBD2. V was pared by 8 bases and J by 2 bases, with 8 bases of the junction left unmatched. The CDR3 loop spans 14 amino acids. Germline V gene sequence: CDR1 SGHTA, CDR2 FQGTGA. This CDR3 reads CASSTGTRPYEQYF. Written as DNA, the CDR3 is TGTGCCAGCTCTACCGGGACTAGGCCCTACGAGCAGTACTTC.

The chain recombines TRBV5-1 with TRBJ2-7; 14 positions agree with TRBD2. V lost 1 base and J lost 5; bases outside the gene matches: 11. This CDR3 region has 18 residues. Germline values: CDR1 SGHRS, CDR2 YFSETQ. The CDR3 coding sequence is TGCGCCAGCAGCTTGACCCCCCACTCGGGACTAGCGGGAGACGAGCAGTACTTC. This translates into CASSLTPHSGLAGDEQYF.

The chain employs TRBV5-1 and TRBJ1-1, with 7 bases identical to TRBD1. The germline V gene has CDR1 SGHRS and CDR2 YFSETQ. The V and J ends lost 3 bases and 5 bases, in that order; junction bases with no gene match: 1. The CDR3 covers 12 residues. The CDR3 region has the DNA TGCGCCAGCAGCTCAGGGGGTACTGAAGCTTTCTTT. Its translation: CASSSGGTEAFF.

This chain connects TRBV29-1 to TRBJ2-3; the D gene is possibly TRBD1 (6 bases). CDR3 size: 12 residues. Deletions cut 5 bases from V and 0 bases from J, with 6 bases between. The V gene's germline CDR1 is SQVTM and CDR2 ANQGSEA. As DNA, the CDR3 is TGCAGCGTTCAGGGGAGCACAGATACGCAGTATTTT. This encodes CSVQGSTDTQYF.

V gene TRBV5-4 combines with J gene TRBJ2-7; 10 nucleotides line up with TRBD1. Germline CDR1 and CDR2: SGHNT and YYREEE (reference sequence). V shed 4 bases and J 5 bases; nucleotides not matched to a gene: 6. This CDR3 is 14 amino acids long. This CDR3 is CASSPRQGAHEQYF. The CDR3 DNA sequence: TGTGCCAGCAGCCCACGACAGGGGGCCCACGAGCAGTACTTC.

The chain combines TRBV9 with TRBJ2-1, with TRBD2 matching 12 bases. The J segment lost 10 bases and the V segment lost 4 bases, leaving 12 bases of the junction unmatched. This CDR3 is built from 16 residues. Per germline, CDR1 SGDLS and CDR2 YYNGEE. The CDR3 sequence is CASSTQGASGRGEQFF. CDR3 nucleotide sequence: TGTGCCAGCAGCACTCAAGGGGCTAGCGGGAGGGGAGAGCAGTTCTTC.

The CDR3 here is CASSPLLAGNEQFF. The CDR3 coding sequence is TGCGCCAGCAGCCCTCTACTAGCGGGAAATGAGCAGTTCTTC. This chain uses TRBV5-1 with TRBJ2-1; 10 bases are a match to TRBD2. The CDR3 runs 14 residues. J lost 7 bases, V lost 4 bases, and 5 bases had no gene match. CDR1 is SGHRS and CDR2 is YFSETQ in the germline V gene.

This sequence joins TRBV10-3 and TRBJ2-5; no firm D call. The CDR3 runs 12 residues. Germline loops: CDR1 ENHRY, CDR2 SYGVKD. V was pared by 6 bases and J by 3 bases, with 8 bases between. The CDR3 region has the DNA TGTGCCATCAGGGGCATAGAAGAGACCCAGTACTTC. Amino acid sequence: CAIRGIEETQYF.

This chain links TRBV20-1 with TRBJ2-7, with unresolved D. Trimming pared 3 bases from V and 3 bases from J, leaving 6 bases between. From germline, CDR1 is DFQATT and CDR2 SNEGSKA (reference sequence). The CDR3 is made up of 11 amino acids. This CDR3 reads CSASLLYEQYF. The CDR3 DNA reads TGCAGTGCTAGCCTACTCTACGAGCAGTACTTC.

This clone was recorded a few times. The V call is TRBV7-2, the J call TRBJ1-1; 9 positions match TRBD1. Losses at the gene ends were 8 bases for V and 4 bases for J; bases not matched to a gene: 8. The germline V gene has CDR1 SGHTA and CDR2 FQGNSA. The CDR3 extends over 14 amino acids. CDR3 DNA sequence: TGTGCCAGCTCCCTGGGACAGGGATTCACTGAAGCTTTCTTT. Its translation is CASSLGQGFTEAFF.